This T cell receptor (beta chain) comes out of a study of blood T cell repertoires in COVID-19. Background on the study: T cells, B-cell-depleted T cells, or PBMCs supplied cDNA or gDNA.

Only in-frame clones appear in the TCRdb table, and some are missing; sequencing was by immunoSEQ multiplex PCR. The profile shows roughly 75,000 clones, roughly nine tenths of them singletons. This CDR3 is built from 14 residues. The V gene's germline CDR1 is KGHSH and CDR2 LQKENI. V lost 6 bases and J lost 1, with 13 bases in between. V usage is TRBV18 and J usage is TRBJ2-7; possibly TRBD1 for D (7 bases). The origin of this receptor is a man aged 80 or over in a cohort sampled during active COVID-19. Sequencing used peripheral blood. The CDR3: CASSRAGQSYEQYV. The CDR3 bases are TGTGCCAGCTCCAGGGCGGGACAGTCCTACGAGCAGTACGTC.